These 20 T cell receptor beta chains came from one sample sequenced in a study of T cells in Graves' hyperthyroidism and ophthalmopathy. Amplification yielded TCR beta CDR3 regions, with RNA transcripts as the source. Using the HTBI primer set, a first-round RT-PCR was run on the TCR CDR3. TCRdb reanalysed the multiplex PCR reads using MiXCR and keeps one entry per CDR3 protein. Of more than 600,000 distinct CDR3 sequences listed, about 15% are singletons. Sequenced input: blood. The receptors originated from a man aged 18 to 30 with Graves' hyperthyroidism.

This clonotype was observed a few times. The CDR3 spells CASSEIGQGRGYTF. The CDR3 DNA is TGTGCCAGCAGTGAGATAGGGCAGGGCCGAGGCTACACCTTC. This chain links TRBV2 with TRBJ1-2; D is perhaps TRBD1 (5 bases). CDR3 length equals 14 residues. V lost 3 bases to trimming and J lost 8 bases, with 16 bases between them. CDR1 SNHLY and CDR2 FYNNEI come from the germline V gene.

This clonotype was counted many times. The rearrangement links TRBV28 to TRBJ2-6; TRBD1 might be the D (6 bases). The CDR3 covers 15 residues. V lost 10 bases and J lost 0, with 13 bases in between. Germline V gene data show CDR1 as MDHEN and CDR2 as SYDVKM. This CDR3 reads CATLTGPSGANVLTF. The CDR3 DNA reads as TGTGCCACCCTGACAGGCCCCTCTGGGGCCAACGTCCTGACTTTC. Full variable domain (missing parts from reference TRBV28 and TRBJ2-6): DVKVTQSSRYLVKRTGEKVFLECVQDMDHENMFWYRQDPGLGLRLIYFSYDVKMKEKGDIPEGYSVSREKKERFSLILESASTNQTSMYLCATLTGPSGANVLTFGAGSRLTVL.

This clonotype was seen more than once but under ten times. The CDR3: CSAPTVEGSTNEKLFF. The CDR3 DNA reads as TGCAGTGCTCCGACTGTCGAGGGGTCAACTAATGAAAAACTGTTTTTT. The chain joins TRBV20-1 to TRBJ1-4, with D possibly being TRBD1 (5 bases). CDR1 and CDR2 from the germline V gene are DFQATT and SNEGSKA (reference sequence). V lost 5 bases to trimming and J lost 0 bases, with 16 bases between them. The CDR3 consists of 16 residues.

This clonotype has a handful of counts. The genes are TRBV18 and TRBJ2-3; 7 bases match TRBD2. CDR1 KGHSH and CDR2 LQKENI come from the germline V gene. The CDR3 spans 15 residues. V dropped 2 bases and J dropped 4; count of bases not matched to a gene: 6. This CDR3 is CASSPGLVLADTQYF. The CDR3 DNA reads TGTGCCAGCTCACCAGGACTAGTACTAGCAGATACGCAGTATTTT.

The sample holds many counts of this clonotype. The V gene is TRBV28, the J gene TRBJ2-1, with 9 nucleotides matching TRBD2. CDR3 length: 16 amino acids. Germline CDR1 MDHEN, CDR2 SYDVKM. The V segment lost 6 bases and the J segment 5 bases; nucleotides outside the gene matches: 11. This CDR3 is CASSLHSGSWDNEQFF. CDR3 nucleotides: TGTGCCAGCAGCCTCCATAGCGGGAGCTGGGACAATGAGCAGTTCTTC. Full variable domain (remainder filled in from reference TRBV28 and TRBJ2-1): DVKVTQSSRYLVKRTGEKVFLECVQDMDHENMFWYRQDPGLGLRLIYFSYDVKMKEKGDIPEGYSVSREKKERFSLILESASTNQTSMYLCASSLHSGSWDNEQFFGPGTRLTVL.

Ten or more counts support this clonotype. The gene calls are TRBV5-1 and TRBJ2-1, with D perhaps matching TRBD1 or TRBD2 (5 bases each). In germline, CDR1 is SGHRS, CDR2 YFSETQ. This CDR3 has 15 residues. V was trimmed by 5 bases and J by 0 bases, leaving 12 bases between them. The CDR3 nucleotides are TGCGCCAGCAGTTCTGGGACGTTCTCCTACAATGAGCAGTTCTTC. It is translated as CASSSGTFSYNEQFF. Full variable domain (rest looked up from reference TRBV5-1 and TRBJ2-1): KAGVTQTPRYLIKTRGQQVTLSCSPISGHRSVSWYQQTPGQGLQFLFEYFSETQRNKGNFPGRFSGRQFSNSRSEMNVSTLELGDSALYLCASSSGTFSYNEQFFGPGTRLTVL.

At least ten counts were recorded for this clonotype. CDR3 sequence: CASSGTSGVPSYEQYF. DNA for the CDR3: TGTGCCAGCAGTGGGACTAGCGGGGTGCCGTCCTACGAGCAGTACTTC. This chain joins TRBV28 and TRBJ2-7; 13 bases map to TRBD2. Germline V CDR1 and CDR2: MDHEN, SYDVKM. V shed 5 bases, J shed 1 base, and the junction held 5 bases outside the gene matches. The length of the CDR3 is 16 residues.

The chain links TRBV5-1 to TRBJ2-1, with 7 nucleotides matching TRBD2. The CDR3 contains 17 residues. J was trimmed by 4 bases and V by 4 bases; bases with no gene match: 14. CDR1 and CDR2 (germline): SGHRS, YFSETQ. The CDR3 spells CASSPDRFSGTYNEQFF. The CDR3 DNA reads TGCGCCAGCAGCCCTGACCGCTTCAGCGGGACTTACAATGAGCAGTTCTTC.

Regarding this clonotype: A much more abundant neighbour one base away suggests this may be a read error. The chain uses TRBV28 and TRBJ2-2; tentatively, D is TRBD2 (5 bases). The germline CDR1 and CDR2 sequences are MDHEN and SYDVKM. This CDR3 spans 15 amino acids. This CDR3 is CASSSPYLRHGKLFF. Here the CDR3 DNA reads TGTGCCAGCAGTTCCCCGTATTTGAGGCACGGGAAGCTGTTTTTT.

This rearrangement joins TRBV28 to TRBJ1-5; 9 bases agree with TRBD1. V gave up 10 bases and J gave up 1 base; unmatched junction bases: 8. CDR3 length: 15 amino acids. Germline CDR1 MDHEN, CDR2 SYDVKM. The chain's CDR3 is CAIPGQGKSNQPQHF. CDR3 nucleotides: TGTGCCATCCCGGGACAGGGTAAAAGCAATCAGCCCCAGCATTTT.

This chain connects TRBV11-2 to TRBJ1-1; D ambiguous. Trimming removed 2 bases at V and 2 bases at J, with 9 bases between. There are 14 residues in the CDR3. Germline V gives CDR1 SGHAT, CDR2 FQNNGV. CDR3 protein: CASSLNGINTEAFF. In DNA form, the CDR3 reads TGTGCCAGCAGCTTAAACGGAATTAACACTGAAGCTTTCTTT.

This clonotype was observed a handful of times. The chain carries TRBV10-3 and TRBJ1-3; D might be TRBD1 (5 bases). The CDR3 runs to 13 residues. Per the germline V gene, CDR1 is ENHRY and CDR2 is SYGVKD. V lost 5 bases to trimming and J lost 6 bases, with 11 bases between them. DNA of the CDR3: TGTGCCATCAGTAGTCAAGGGACAAACACCATATATTTT. Protein product: CAISSQGTNTIYF.

The rearrangement links TRBV20-1 to TRBJ2-2; 7 positions agree with TRBD2. Germline CDR1 reads DFQATT; CDR2 reads SNEGSKA (reference sequence). The CDR3 consists of 16 residues. Unmatched junction bases numbered 9, after V lost 5 bases and J lost 0 bases. The CDR3 region is CSAGSSGSPNTGELFF. CDR3 DNA sequence: TGCAGTGCTGGGAGTAGCGGGTCGCCGAACACCGGGGAGCTGTTTTTT.

The chain's CDR3 is CASRVQGRETQYF. The CDR3 DNA is TGTGCCAGCAGGGTACAGGGGCGGGAGACCCAGTACTTC. This chain joins TRBV2 and TRBJ2-5; 7 bases align to TRBD1. The CDR3 covers 13 residues. V lost 6 bases and J lost 5; bases outside the gene matches: 6. Germline V gene sequence: CDR1 SNHLY, CDR2 FYNNEI.

This clonotype has ten or more counts. The V gene is TRBV20-1, the J gene TRBJ2-1; D not resolved. Germline V gives CDR1 DFQATT, CDR2 SNEGSKA (reference sequence). V shed 0 bases and J shed 0 bases, with 12 bases lying between them. The CDR3 has 16 amino acids. The CDR3 loop reads CSARDTLDFSYNEQFF. The CDR3 coding sequence is TGCAGTGCTAGAGACACGCTCGACTTCTCCTACAATGAGCAGTTCTTC.

This clonotype was detected only a few times. The chain combines TRBV28 with TRBJ2-7; possibly TRBD2 for D (5 bases). V was cut by 8 bases and J by 3 bases, with 8 bases left in between. CDR1 is MDHEN and CDR2 is SYDVKM in the germline V gene. The length of the CDR3 is 11 residues. The CDR3 here is CASQRSYEQYF. The CDR3 DNA reads as TGTGCCAGCCAGCGGAGCTACGAGCAGTACTTC.

The J gene is TRBJ2-7, the V gene TRBV20-1; TRBD1 matches 7 bases. CDR3 length: 14 amino acids. V dropped 6 bases and J dropped 6; count of bases not matched to a gene: 14. Germline V gene sequence: CDR1 DFQATT, CDR2 SNEGSKA (reference sequence). The CDR3 spells CSAPTGEGPGEQYF. The CDR3 nucleotides read TGCAGTGCCCCTACAGGGGAAGGGCCGGGCGAGCAGTACTTC.

In its sample, this clonotype was seen a few times. The genes are TRBV28 and TRBJ2-1, with D tentatively TRBD2 (5 bases). CDR3 size: 13 residues. V lost 2 bases, J lost 15 bases, and 17 bases lay in between. Germline V gives CDR1 MDHEN, CDR2 SYDVKM. In DNA form, the CDR3 reads TGTGCCAGCAGTTTAGGTCGGGGTATCGGGTGGTTCTTC. It is translated as CASSLGRGIGWFF.

The chain links TRBV20-1 to TRBJ2-5; D is possibly TRBD2 (7 bases). Germline V gene lookup returns CDR1 DFQATT and CDR2 SNEGSKA (reference sequence). V was clipped by 5 bases and J by 2 bases, with 18 bases between them. The CDR3 length is 15 residues. The CDR3 coding sequence is TGCAGTGCTCGGGACATCTCGGGGGGACAAGAGACCCAGTACTTC. Its protein product is CSARDISGGQETQYF.

This rearrangement joins TRBV20-1 to TRBJ2-2; D might be TRBD1 (6 bases). V lost 1 base and J lost 4, with 10 bases in between. The germline V gene encodes CDR1 DFQATT and CDR2 SNEGSKA (reference sequence). The CDR3 has 14 amino acids. The CDR3 sequence: CSARGLRGTGELFF. The CDR3 nucleotides read TGCAGTGCTAGAGGCCTCAGGGGCACCGGGGAGCTGTTTTTT.